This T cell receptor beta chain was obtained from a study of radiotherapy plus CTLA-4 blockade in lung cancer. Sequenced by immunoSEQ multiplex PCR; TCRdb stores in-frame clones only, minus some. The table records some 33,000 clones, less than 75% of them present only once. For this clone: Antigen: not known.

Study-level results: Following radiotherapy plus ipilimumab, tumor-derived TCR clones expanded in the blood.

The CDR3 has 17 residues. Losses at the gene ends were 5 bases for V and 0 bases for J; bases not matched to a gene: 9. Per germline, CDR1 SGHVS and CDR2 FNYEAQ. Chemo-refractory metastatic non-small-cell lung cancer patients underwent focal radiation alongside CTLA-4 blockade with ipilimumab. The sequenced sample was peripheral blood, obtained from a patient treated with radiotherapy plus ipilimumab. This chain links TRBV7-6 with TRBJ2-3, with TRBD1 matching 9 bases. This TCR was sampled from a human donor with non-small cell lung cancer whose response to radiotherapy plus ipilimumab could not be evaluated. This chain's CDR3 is CASSRRGTGLSTDTQYF. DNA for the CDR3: TGTGCCAGCAGCCGCCGCGGGACAGGGTTAAGCACAGATACGCAGTATTTT.